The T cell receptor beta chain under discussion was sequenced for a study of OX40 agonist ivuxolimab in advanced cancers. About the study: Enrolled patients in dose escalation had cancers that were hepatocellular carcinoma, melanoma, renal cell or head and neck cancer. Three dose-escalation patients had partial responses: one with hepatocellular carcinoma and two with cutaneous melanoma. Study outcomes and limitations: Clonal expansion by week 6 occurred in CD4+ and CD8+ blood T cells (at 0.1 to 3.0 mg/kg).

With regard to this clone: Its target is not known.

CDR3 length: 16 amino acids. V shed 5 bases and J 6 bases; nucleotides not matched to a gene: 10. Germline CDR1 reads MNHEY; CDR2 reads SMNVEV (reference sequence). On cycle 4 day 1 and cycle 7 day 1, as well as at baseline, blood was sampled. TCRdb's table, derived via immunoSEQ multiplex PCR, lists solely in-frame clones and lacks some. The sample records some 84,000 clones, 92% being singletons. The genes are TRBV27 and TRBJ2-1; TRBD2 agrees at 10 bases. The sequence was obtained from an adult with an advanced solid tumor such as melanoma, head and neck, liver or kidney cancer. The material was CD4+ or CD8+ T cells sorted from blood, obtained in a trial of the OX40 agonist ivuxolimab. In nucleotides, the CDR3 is TGTGCCAGCAGTCTACTAGTGACTAGCGGGTTCAATGAGCAGTTCTTC. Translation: CASSLLVTSGFNEQFF.